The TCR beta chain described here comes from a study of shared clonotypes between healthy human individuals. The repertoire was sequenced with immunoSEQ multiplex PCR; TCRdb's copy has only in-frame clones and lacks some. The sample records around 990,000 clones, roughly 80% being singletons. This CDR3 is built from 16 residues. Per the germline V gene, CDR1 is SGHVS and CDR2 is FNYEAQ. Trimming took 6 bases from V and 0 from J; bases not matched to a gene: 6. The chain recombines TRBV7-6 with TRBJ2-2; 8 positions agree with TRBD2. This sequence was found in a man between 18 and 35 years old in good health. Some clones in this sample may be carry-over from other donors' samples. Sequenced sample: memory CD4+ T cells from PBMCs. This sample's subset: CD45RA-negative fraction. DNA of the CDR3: TGTGCCAGCAGGTCGGGAGGGGGAACGAACACCGGGGAGCTGTTTTTT. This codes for CASRSGGGTNTGELFF.